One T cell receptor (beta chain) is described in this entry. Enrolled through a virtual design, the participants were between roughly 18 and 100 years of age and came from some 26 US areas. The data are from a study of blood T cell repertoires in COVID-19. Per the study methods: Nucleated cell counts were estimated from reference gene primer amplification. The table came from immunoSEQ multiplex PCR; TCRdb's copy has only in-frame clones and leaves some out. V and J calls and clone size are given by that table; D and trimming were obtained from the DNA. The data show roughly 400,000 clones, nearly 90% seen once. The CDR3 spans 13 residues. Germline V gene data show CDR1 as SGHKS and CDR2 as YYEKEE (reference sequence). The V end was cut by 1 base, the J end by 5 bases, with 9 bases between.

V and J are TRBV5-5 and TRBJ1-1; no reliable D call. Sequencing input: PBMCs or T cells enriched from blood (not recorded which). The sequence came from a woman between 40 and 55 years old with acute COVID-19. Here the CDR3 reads CASSLRTGTEAFF. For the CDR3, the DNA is TGTGCCAGCAGCTTGAGGACGGGGACTGAAGCTTTCTTT.